This T cell receptor beta chain was identified in a study of vaccination effects on CD4 cells after COVID-19. Note on this clone: The antigen is not known.

With nine to eleven days of culture completed, CD4+ T cells were isolated. This table comes from immunoSEQ multiplex PCR, and its TCRdb copy is limited to in-frame clones, with some not included. The sample has around 60,000 clones; approximately 80% are singletons. This TCR was recovered from a human donor who received a COVID-19 vaccine. The source was CD4+ T cells from PBMCs cultured without peptide, collected before COVID-19 vaccination.

The CDR3 sequence is CASSGLLNTGELFF. The DNA of the CDR3 is TGCGCCAGCAGCGGACTGCTAAACACCGGGGAGCTGTTTTTT. V gene TRBV5-1 combines with J gene TRBJ2-2, with D perhaps TRBD2 (5 bases). V dropped 4 bases and J dropped 2 bases, with 9 bases sitting between them. The CDR3 runs 14 residues. Germline assignment: CDR1 SGHRS and CDR2 YFSETQ.